Each of the 30 T cell receptor beta chains below was sequenced from the same sample in a study of cytomegalovirus exposure and HLA in healthy donors. The PCR contained 60 Vbeta and 13 Jbeta primers. Here immunoSEQ multiplex PCR was the method, and the copy in TCRdb shows in-frame clones only, minus some. Here the sample spans 100,000 to 150,000 clones, under 10% being singletons. Sequenced: PBMCs. Receptors originate from a woman in her 40s in good health and CMV-seropositive.

This clone was picked up a small number of times. The chain is built from TRBV7-2 and TRBJ2-3, with 11 bases aligning to TRBD2. CDR1 and CDR2 from the germline V gene are SGHTA and FQGNSA. V lost 1 base to trimming and J lost 5 bases; unmatched junction nucleotides: 8. This CDR3 region has 17 residues. The CDR3 region is CASSLVTSGGGGDTQYF. In nucleotides, the CDR3 is TGTGCCAGCAGCTTAGTCACTAGCGGGGGCGGGGGAGATACGCAGTATTTT. The full variable domain, with the rest looked up from reference TRBV7-2 and TRBJ2-3, is GAGVSQSPSNKVTEKGKDVELRCDPISGHTALYWYRQSLGQGLEFLIYFQGNSAPDKSGLPSDRFSAERTGGSVSTLTIQRTQQEDSAVYLCASSLVTSGGGGDTQYFGPGTRLTVL.

This chain uses TRBV6-1 with TRBJ2-3, with D unresolved. The V gene's germline CDR1 is MNHNS and CDR2 SASEGT. This CDR3 spans 12 amino acids. The V end was cut by 6 bases, the J end by 3 bases, with 7 bases between. The CDR3 nucleotides read TGTGCCAGCAGGCAGGTAACAGATACGCAGTATTTT. Translating gives CASRQVTDTQYF.

The J gene is TRBJ2-1, the V gene TRBV7-2; 8 positions match TRBD2. The CDR3 runs to 15 residues. The V segment lost 8 bases and the J segment 8 bases; nucleotides outside the gene matches: 14. Germline CDR1 reads SGHTA; CDR2 reads FQGNSA. CDR3 DNA sequence: TGTGCCAGCTCCGACCAGGGGCTAGCGGGCGATGAGCAGTTCTTC. This sequence encodes CASSDQGLAGDEQFF.

This clone was picked up a small number of times. The chain combines TRBV7-9 with TRBJ1-5; D ambiguous. Germline V lookup: CDR1 SEHNR, CDR2 FQNEAQ (reference sequence). The CDR3 is 13 amino acids. V lost 5 bases to trimming and J lost 4 bases, with 9 bases between them. The CDR3 is CASSRGENQPQHF. The CDR3 nucleotides read TGTGCCAGCAGCCGCGGGGAGAATCAGCCCCAGCATTTT.

J is TRBJ1-6 and V is TRBV11-3; 9 bases fit TRBD1. CDR1 is SGHNT and CDR2 is YENEEA in the germline V gene. With 5 bases clipped from V and 5 bases from J, the junction kept 16 bases outside the gene matches. The CDR3 totals 19 residues. CDR3 amino acids: CASSHRDRDDPEDNSPLHF. Written as DNA, the CDR3 is TGTGCCAGCAGCCACCGGGACAGGGACGATCCGGAGGATAATTCACCCCTCCACTTT.

This clone was observed a handful of times. The genes are TRBV13 and TRBJ1-2; maybe TRBD1 (5 bases). Deletions cut 3 bases from V and 8 bases from J, with 13 bases between. Per the germline V gene, CDR1 is PRHDT and CDR2 is FYEKMQ (reference sequence). This CDR3 contains 13 residues. The CDR3 DNA reads TGTGCCAGCAGCTTCGTGGAGGGGAACGGCTACACCTTC. Residues: CASSFVEGNGYTF. Complete variable domain (other parts from reference TRBV13 and TRBJ1-2): AAGVIQSPRHLIKEKRETATLKCYPIPRHDTVYWYQQGPGQDPQFLISFYEKMQSDKGSIPDRFSAQQFSDYHSELNMSSLELGDSALYFCASSFVEGNGYTFGSGTRLTVV.

This chain uses TRBV1 with TRBJ1-5. TRBV1 is tagged as a pseudogene. The CDR3 has 18 amino acids. Written as DNA, the CDR3 is TGCACCAGCAGCGCCCGCTTACCCGGCGGATATAGCAATCAGCCCCAGCATTTT. It specifies CTSSARLPGGYSNQPQHF.

This clone showed up just a few times. The V gene is TRBV25-1, the J gene TRBJ2-1, with 7 bases fitting TRBD2. Germline CDR1 is MGHDK and CDR2 is SYGVNS. V lost 3 bases and J lost 2; bases outside the gene matches: 1. This CDR3 is built from 14 residues. The CDR3 loop is CASSDSGTYNEQFF. For the CDR3, the DNA is TGTGCCAGCAGTGACAGCGGGACCTACAATGAGCAGTTCTTC. The full variable domain, its missing parts supplied by reference TRBV25-1 and TRBJ2-1, is EADIYQTPRYLVIGTGKKITLECSQTMGHDKMYWYQQDPGMELHLIHYSYGVNSTEKGDLSSESTVSRIRTEHFPLTLESARPSHTSQYLCASSDSGTYNEQFFGPGTRLTVL.

The chain links TRBV5-1 to TRBJ1-5; tentatively, D is TRBD1 (5 bases). CDR1 and CDR2 (germline): SGHRS, YFSETQ. The ends were cut back, 5 bases at V and 2 bases at J, with 14 bases in the middle. The CDR3 length is 15 residues. Here the CDR3 DNA reads TGCGCCAGCAGTCCACCGGGGGTCGGCAATCAGCCCCAGCATTTT. This sequence encodes CASSPPGVGNQPQHF.

Here the CDR3 DNA reads TGTGCCAGCAGCTTAGAAGGGGACAGGGGCGAGACCCAGTACTTC. Protein sequence: CASSLEGDRGETQYF. This rearrangement joins TRBV11-3 to TRBJ2-5; 10 bases are shared with TRBD1. V shed 0 bases and J 5 bases; nucleotides not matched to a gene: 3. The CDR3 runs 15 residues. Germline V CDR1 and CDR2: SGHNT, YENEEA.

This clone was seen only a few times. V gene TRBV5-1 combines with J gene TRBJ2-5; possible D gene TRBD2, 5 bases. This CDR3 has 14 amino acids. V lost 4 bases, J lost 2 bases, and 12 bases lay in between. Germline assignment: CDR1 SGHRS and CDR2 YFSETQ. DNA of the CDR3: TGCGCCAGCAGCCAAGCGGCGGCGCAAGAGACCCAGTACTTC. Its protein product is CASSQAAAQETQYF. The complete variable domain, with remaining parts taken from reference TRBV5-1 and TRBJ2-5, reads KAGVTQTPRYLIKTRGQQVTLSCSPISGHRSVSWYQQTPGQGLQFLFEYFSETQRNKGNFPGRFSGRQFSNSRSEMNVSTLELGDSALYLCASSQAAAQETQYFGPGTRLLVL.

CDR3 DNA sequence: TGTGCCAGCAGCGACGACACGGGGGACGACGAGCAGTACTTC. This sequence encodes CASSDDTGDDEQYF. The J gene is TRBJ2-7, the V gene TRBV7-9, with a weak D call TRBD2 (6 bases). The CDR3 spans 14 residues. CDR1 SEHNR and CDR2 FQNEAQ come from the germline V gene (reference sequence). Deletions cut 5 bases from V and 5 bases from J, with 16 bases between.

The CDR3 DNA is TGTGCCAGCAGAGGCGGGGGGGCCGCGCGCAATGAGCAGTTCTTC. Encoded protein: CASRGGGAARNEQFF. The genes are TRBV6-5 and TRBJ2-1; 9 nucleotides align to TRBD2. The V segment lost 6 bases and the J segment 6 bases; nucleotides outside the gene matches: 9. The CDR3 spans 15 residues. Germline CDR1 reads MNHEY; CDR2 reads SVGAGI.

In this sample, this clone turned up a few times. The chain uses TRBV19 and TRBJ1-4; D perhaps matches TRBD1 (6 bases). The CDR3 spans 16 residues. Trimming took off 0 bases at V and 7 bases at J, with 15 bases between the two ends. Germline V gene data show CDR1 as LNHDA and CDR2 as SQIVND (reference sequence). CDR3 region: CASSIDRVRGVEKLFF. The CDR3 DNA follows: TGTGCCAGTAGTATAGATCGAGTCAGGGGCGTTGAAAAACTGTTTTTT.

In its sample, this clone was seen a few times. The V call is TRBV7-4, the J call TRBJ2-7; D uncertain. With 4 bases removed from V and 2 bases from J, the gap between germline ends came to 3 bases. Germline CDR1 SGHVT, CDR2 SQSDAQ. This CDR3 has 11 residues. In DNA, the CDR3 is TGTGCCAGCAGCTCTACCTACGAGCAGTACTTC. Amino acids: CASSSTYEQYF.

V and J are TRBV2 and TRBJ1-5; tentatively, D is TRBD1 (5 bases). Trimming cost V 4 bases and J 5 bases, with 15 bases left between them. The CDR3 has 15 residues. The germline V gene encodes CDR1 SNHLY and CDR2 FYNNEI. The CDR3 DNA sequence: TGTGCCAGCAGTGCGGAGGGGTCCTTTTATCAGCCCCAGCATTTT. This codes for CASSAEGSFYQPQHF.

The chain employs TRBV10-3 and TRBJ1-1; D remains unclear. Germline-derived CDR1 and CDR2 are ENHRY and SYGVKD. The CDR3 length is 15 residues. Trimming pared 0 bases from V and 1 base from J, leaving 9 bases between. CDR3 bases: TGTGCCATCAGTGAGTCCGAGGGAAGGAACACTGAAGCTTTCTTT. Its translation is CAISESEGRNTEAFF.

The V gene is TRBV5-1, the J gene TRBJ2-3; TRBD1 agrees at 10 bases. The length of the CDR3 is 18 residues. Germline V gene lookup returns CDR1 SGHRS and CDR2 YFSETQ. The trim removed 5 bases at V and 1 base at J, leaving 13 bases unmatched. The DNA for the CDR3 is TGCGCCAGCAGTCCTAGAGACAGGGGGCTCGGAGGCACAGATACGCAGTATTTT. The encoded protein is CASSPRDRGLGGTDTQYF.

V is TRBV5-5 and J is TRBJ1-5; D is unclear. CDR1 is SGHKS, CDR2 YYEKEE, per germline (reference sequence). V dropped 4 bases and J dropped 3 bases, with 11 bases sitting between them. The CDR3 consists of 14 residues. The CDR3 nucleotides read TGTGCCAGCAGCCCAGGATTTGACAATCAGCCCCAGCATTTT. Its translation: CASSPGFDNQPQHF. The full variable domain, completed using reference TRBV5-5 and TRBJ1-5, is DAGVTQSPTHLIKTRGQQVTLRCSPISGHKSVSWYQQVLGQGPQFIFQYYEKEERGRGNFPDRFSARQFPNYSSELNVNALLLGDSALYLCASSPGFDNQPQHFGDGTRLSIL.

Regarding this clone: The conserved phenylalanine or tryptophan is not found at the CDR3 terminus, so this likely reflects a read error. No DNA is shown, since the ends of the CDR3 on it are uncertain; the CDR3 is the one TCRdb lists. The chain has TRBV7-9 and TRBJ2-7; the D call of TRBD1 is as the table states it, not checked on the DNA. The CDR3 comprises 16 residues, both ends counted. Germline CDR1 reads SEHNR; CDR2 reads FQNEAQ (reference sequence). The CDR3 sequence is CDSSLEAGARPYEKYL.

The chain uses TRBV4-3 and TRBJ1-1; 9 positions match TRBD1. The germline gives CDR1 LGHNA, CDR2 YSLEER. Trimming removed 1 base from V and 11 bases from J; junction bases left unmatched: 11. The CDR3 is made up of 15 amino acids. CDR3 sequence: CASSQAYPGTGWAFF. The CDR3 DNA reads as TGCGCCAGCAGCCAAGCCTACCCGGGGACAGGGTGGGCTTTCTTT.

This chain joins TRBV9 and TRBJ2-1; D gene ambiguous. The CDR3 runs to 15 residues. V was pared by 4 bases and J by 1 base, with 12 bases between. Germline CDR1 SGDLS, CDR2 YYNGEE. DNA for the CDR3: TGTGCCAGCAGCCCCCTAGAACTTTCCTACAATGAGCAGTTCTTC. Protein: CASSPLELSYNEQFF. Drawing the rest from reference TRBV9 and TRBJ2-1, the complete variable domain is DSGVTQTPKHLITATGQRVTLRCSPRSGDLSVYWYQQSLDQGLQFLIQYYNGEERAKGNILERFSAQQFPDLHSELNLSSLELGDSALYFCASSPLELSYNEQFFGPGTRLTVL.

This clone came up a few times. This chain connects TRBV7-6 to TRBJ2-2, with TRBD2 as a possible D gene (5 bases). CDR1 SGHVS and CDR2 FNYEAQ come from the germline V gene. Trimming stripped 1 base from V and 4 bases from J, with 10 bases between. The CDR3 covers 15 residues. DNA for the CDR3: TGTGCCAGCAGCTTAGTGGCGGGCGGCACCGGGGAGCTGTTTTTT. Amino acids: CASSLVAGGTGELFF.

The V gene is TRBV12-5, the J gene TRBJ1-2; TRBD1 might be the D (5 bases). The CDR3 runs to 13 residues. Germline assignment: CDR1 LGHNT and CDR2 FRNRAP. Trimming cost V 3 bases and J 4 bases, with 9 bases left between them. CDR3: CASGFSQGYGYTF. Here the CDR3 DNA reads TGTGCTAGTGGTTTTTCTCAGGGCTATGGCTACACCTTC.

The chain recombines TRBV19 with TRBJ1-5, with 9 bases identical to TRBD1. The V gene end was trimmed by 5 bases and the J gene end by 3 bases; junction bases not matched to a gene: 8. The CDR3 extends over 16 amino acids. The germline V gene has CDR1 LNHDA and CDR2 SQIVND (reference sequence). The CDR3 DNA sequence: TGTGCCAGTAGTGATTGGGGACAGGGATACAATCAGCCCCAGCATTTT. It translates to CASSDWGQGYNQPQHF.

This clone has just a few counts. V is TRBV10-3 and J is TRBJ2-7; TRBD1 is a possible D gene (5 bases). Trimming took 4 bases from V and 5 from J, leaving 15 bases between them. This CDR3 is 14 amino acids long. Germline CDR1 and CDR2: ENHRY and SYGVKD. This chain's CDR3 is CAISAPLGQHEQYF. CDR3 in DNA: TGTGCCATCAGTGCCCCCTTGGGGCAGCACGAGCAGTACTTC.

This clone has more than one count but fewer than ten. The CDR3 DNA reads TGTGCCAGCAGCAAAGGGAGAGGGTCCCCTGGCGAAGGCACCGGGGAGCTGTTTTTT. Its protein product is CASSKGRGSPGEGTGELFF. The chain links TRBV21-1 to TRBJ2-2; the D segment call TRBD2 is taken from the table without a DNA check. TRBV21-1 is listed as a pseudogene. The CDR3 consists of 19 residues.

This clone has a handful of counts. The chain is built from TRBV7-8 and TRBJ2-3; 8 bases are shared with TRBD2. CDR1 is SGHVS, CDR2 FQNEAQ, per germline. V shed 6 bases and J 0 bases; nucleotides not matched to a gene: 8. The CDR3 is 16 residues long. The chain's CDR3 is CASSLIAGPSTDTQYF. For the CDR3, the DNA is TGTGCCAGCAGTCTAATAGCGGGGCCGAGCACAGATACGCAGTATTTT.

The CDR3 region is CASRLQYSSYEQYF. The CDR3 bases are TGTGCCAGCAGATTACAGTATAGCTCCTACGAGCAGTACTTC. The chain is built from TRBV6-6 and TRBJ2-7; no reliable D call. CDR1 and CDR2 (germline): MNHNY, SVGAGI (reference sequence). The V end was cut by 6 bases, the J end by 0 bases, with 12 bases between. This CDR3 has 14 residues.

This sequence joins TRBV6-5 and TRBJ1-2, with a tentative D call TRBD1 (5 bases). The germline gives CDR1 MNHEY, CDR2 SVGAGI. This CDR3 is 13 amino acids long. Between the trimmed V and J ends, which lost 6 bases and 6 bases, there was a span of 14 bases. As DNA, the CDR3 is TGTGCCAGCAGCCGCTACCAGGGCCATGGCTACACCTTC. Encoded protein: CASSRYQGHGYTF.